Presented here are 27 T cell receptor beta chains from one specimen sequenced in a study of blood T cells in healthy people across ages. PCR was performed a second time for about 6 to 12 cycles using a sample-barcoded 5' primer and a J-beta primer mix. MiXCR, applied by TCRdb to the 5' RACE reads, yields one record per CDR3 protein. The data contain fewer than 1,200,000 distinct CDR3 sequences, approximately 25% of them singletons. These same records also appear under a second study, on T cells of mothers and their children.

Sequencing was carried out using blood. Every receptor here comes from a girl between 2 and 10 years old in good health.

CDR3 nucleotides: TGTGCCAGCTCACAGGGGATTAACTATGGCTACACCTTC. Residues: CASSQGINYGYTF. The chain combines TRBV7-9 with TRBJ1-2, with TRBD1 matching over 7 bases. Looked up from germline, CDR1 is SEHNR and CDR2 is FQNEAQ (reference sequence). Unmatched junction bases numbered 4, after V lost 8 bases and J lost 1 base. This CDR3 contains 13 residues.

The genes are TRBV7-9 and TRBJ2-1, with D uncertain. The germline V gene encodes CDR1 SEHNR and CDR2 FQNEAQ (reference sequence). Trimming took off 6 bases at V and 8 bases at J, with 14 bases between the two ends. The CDR3 has 13 amino acids. The CDR3 DNA follows: TGTGCCAGCAGTTACGACCACGCCCATGAGCAGTTCTTC. Its protein is CASSYDHAHEQFF.

A few counts support this clonotype. The chain combines TRBV11-2 with TRBJ2-5, with no clear D. The CDR3 is 15 amino acids. Germline V gives CDR1 SGHAT, CDR2 FQNNGV. The V and J ends lost 1 base and 1 base respectively, with 10 bases between them. The CDR3 protein is CASSLGAGPQETQYF. CDR3 coding DNA: TGTGCCAGCAGCTTAGGGGCAGGACCCCAAGAGACCCAGTACTTC.

This clonotype turned up a few times. This rearrangement joins TRBV20-1 to TRBJ2-5; D call uncertain. Judging by the DNA end, TRBJ2-1 fits better; the J call may be wrong. The CDR3 runs 16 residues. The germline CDR1 and CDR2 sequences are DFQATT and SNEGSKA (reference sequence). The CDR3 is CSASNYSVPVGDEQFF. The DNA of the CDR3 is TGCAGTGCTAGCAACTATTCGGTGCCTGTCGGAGATGAGCAGTTCTTC.

The table lists this clonotype with a few counts. The chain uses TRBV7-9 and TRBJ2-5; D not certain. This CDR3 comprises 14 residues. Looked up from germline, CDR1 is SEHNR and CDR2 is FQNEAQ (reference sequence). Trimming removed 3 bases from V and 0 bases from J, with 8 bases in between. The chain's CDR3 is CASSLMEDQETQYF. The CDR3 coding sequence is TGTGCCAGCAGCTTGATGGAAGACCAAGAGACCCAGTACTTC.

This chain links TRBV29-1 with TRBJ1-1; D remains ambiguous. CDR3 size: 10 residues. Per germline, CDR1 SQVTM and CDR2 ANQGSEA. The ends were cut back, 3 bases at V and 7 bases at J, with 6 bases in the middle. Here the CDR3 reads CSVDFSEAFF. The CDR3 nucleotides are TGCAGCGTTGATTTCAGTGAAGCTTTCTTT.

This clonotype was picked up a small number of times. The genes are TRBV20-1 and TRBJ2-3; 7 bases align to TRBD2. The CDR3 runs to 13 residues. Trimming took 5 bases from V and 1 from J; bases not matched to a gene: 3. Germline-derived CDR1 and CDR2 are DFQATT and SNEGSKA (reference sequence). This chain's CDR3 is CSAGLVGTDTQYF. DNA for the CDR3: TGCAGTGCTGGACTAGTCGGCACAGATACGCAGTATTTT.

This clonotype was seen only a few times. The chain links TRBV20-1 to TRBJ1-1; 10 bases are a match to TRBD1. The CDR3 loop spans 15 amino acids. The ends lost 6 bases at V and 1 base at J; junction bases unmatched: 8. CDR1 is DFQATT, CDR2 SNEGSKA, per germline (reference sequence). CDR3 amino acids: CSAVPGQGKNTEAFF. The CDR3, as DNA: TGCAGTGCGGTCCCGGGACAGGGGAAGAACACTGAAGCTTTCTTT.

V usage is TRBV12-3 or TRBV12-4 and J usage is TRBJ2-5; TRBD2 aligns across 9 bases. The J call may be in error: the DNA end matches TRBJ2-1 better. The CDR3 spans 19 residues. DNA for the CDR3: TGTGCCAGCAGCCAAAAGCCCCTACTTGAGCGGGGGGCCAGCAATGAGCAGTTCTTC. Protein: CASSQKPLLERGASNEQFF.

The chain links TRBV7-3 to TRBJ1-1, with TRBD1 as a possible D gene (6 bases). The CDR3 runs to 14 residues. Between the trimmed V and J ends, which lost 5 bases and 7 bases, there was a span of 17 bases. From germline, CDR1 is SGHTA and CDR2 FQGTGA. CDR3 sequence reads: CASSEGRGIIEAFF. The CDR3 DNA follows: TGTGCCAGCAGCGAAGGAAGGGGGATTATTGAAGCTTTCTTT.

This clonotype occurred a few times. The chain is built from TRBV19 and TRBJ1-1; TRBD1 might be the D (6 bases). The CDR3 has 13 amino acids. Looked up from germline, CDR1 is LNHDA and CDR2 is SQIVND (reference sequence). Trimming took 4 bases from V and 3 from J, leaving 9 bases between them. The CDR3 sequence: CASSRGRDTEAFF. CDR3 sequence (DNA): TGTGCCAGTAGTAGGGGGCGCGACACTGAAGCTTTCTTT.

J is TRBJ2-3 and V is TRBV29-1; D possibly corresponds to TRBD1 (7 bases). The CDR3 is 13 residues long. The germline V gene has CDR1 SQVTM and CDR2 ANQGSEA. The CDR3 bases are TGCAGTATCAGGGGGGTCGGCACAGATACGCAGTATTTT. Protein sequence: CSIRGVGTDTQYF.

The gene calls are TRBV20-1 and TRBJ2-3; possible D gene TRBD2, 6 bases. CDR1 is DFQATT and CDR2 is SNEGSKA in the germline V gene (reference sequence). The CDR3 runs to 12 residues. Trimming pared 0 bases from V and 14 bases from J, leaving 15 bases between. The CDR3 here is CSARDQPGVVYF. In DNA, the CDR3 is TGCAGTGCTAGAGATCAGCCGGGGGTCGTGTATTTT.

This clonotype has more than one count but fewer than ten. The CDR3 bases are TGTGCCAGCACGCTCGGACAGGCCACAGATACGCAGTATTTT. It specifies CASTLGQATDTQYF. The chain recombines TRBV27 with TRBJ2-3; TRBD1 matches 7 bases. The CDR3 totals 14 residues. The germline V gene encodes CDR1 MNHEY and CDR2 SMNVEV (reference sequence). V was clipped by 7 bases and J by 2 bases; unmatched bases: 6.

The V and J genes are TRBV6-1 and TRBJ2-2; perhaps TRBD2 as D (5 bases). The V gene lost 8 bases and the J gene lost 5 bases, with 9 bases spanning the gap. CDR3 size: 12 residues. CDR1 is MNHNS, CDR2 SASEGT, per germline. The CDR3 spells CASGGGTGELFF. The CDR3 coding sequence is TGTGCCAGCGGCGGAGGAACCGGGGAGCTGTTTTTT.

This chain links TRBV29-1 with TRBJ2-7; D is unresolved. V dropped 7 bases and J dropped 5 bases, with 12 bases sitting between them. The CDR3 totals 11 residues. CDR1 is SQVTM, CDR2 ANQGSEA, per germline. For the CDR3, the DNA is TGCAGCGCGGGCGGTTTCGACGAGCAGTACTTC. Protein product: CSAGGFDEQYF.

This clonotype has more than one count but fewer than ten. The chain is built from TRBV29-1 and TRBJ2-5; 8 bases align to TRBD2. The end of the DNA fits TRBJ2-7 better, so the J call may be wrong. Germline V gives CDR1 SQVTM, CDR2 ANQGSEA. The CDR3 covers 14 residues. The CDR3, as DNA: TGCAGCGCTCAACCGGGACTAGAAGATAACGAGCAGTACTTC. Its protein product is CSAQPGLEDNEQYF.

The rearrangement uses TRBV7-2 and TRBJ2-5; D may be TRBD2 (5 bases). TRBJ2-1 matches the DNA end more closely, so the J call is doubtful. This CDR3 is 12 amino acids long. The germline V gene has CDR1 SGHTA and CDR2 FQGNSA. CDR3 sequence (DNA): TGTGCCAGCAGCAGGCTAGCTTATGAGCAGTTCTTC. It codes for CASSRLAYEQFF.

Turning to this clonotype: Mismatch with germline at one junction end may stem from a read error. The J gene is TRBJ2-5, the V gene TRBV20-1; 11 bases fit TRBD2. Per the germline V gene, CDR1 is DFQATT and CDR2 is SNEGSKA (reference sequence). The CDR3 contains 16 residues. The CDR3 DNA is TGCAGTGCGATAACCCCCGGGACTAGCGGCTACAATGAGCGGTTCTTC. It is translated as CSAITPGTSGYNERFF.

The J gene is TRBJ1-2, the V gene TRBV11-2; 9 bases are shared with TRBD1. Germline-derived CDR1 and CDR2 are SGHAT and FQNNGV. This CDR3 contains 13 residues. Losses at the gene ends were 5 bases for V and 10 bases for J; bases not matched to a gene: 8. This chain's CDR3 is CASSPGTGSDYTF. The CDR3 DNA reads as TGTGCCAGCAGCCCAGGGACAGGGTCCGACTACACCTTC.

This clonotype was counted a few times. This rearrangement joins TRBV6-5 to TRBJ1-1, with D perhaps matching TRBD1 (6 bases). The CDR3 runs to 15 residues. V lost 2 bases, J lost 5 bases, and 15 bases lay in between. Germline CDR1 is MNHEY and CDR2 is SVGAGI. CDR3 protein: CASSYKQGSKTEAFF. The CDR3 nucleotides read TGTGCCAGCAGTTACAAACAGGGATCGAAAACTGAAGCTTTCTTT.

The table lists this clonotype with a few counts. V usage is TRBV12-3 or TRBV12-4 and J usage is TRBJ1-3; no clear D gene. V was cut by 3 bases and J by 8 bases, with 8 bases left in between. The CDR3 runs 12 residues. CDR3 sequence reads: CASSFPRHTIYF. CDR3 DNA: TGTGCCAGCAGTTTTCCAAGGCACACCATATATTTT.

This clonotype has only a few counts. It is likely a read error, because the conserved phenylalanine at the end of the CDR3 is missing. V gene TRBV4-1 combines with J gene TRBJ2-5; 8 bases are shared with TRBD2. The germline CDR1 and CDR2 sequences are MGHRA and YSYEKL. This CDR3 spans 14 amino acids. V lost 1 base, J lost 4 bases, and 2 bases stayed unmatched. The CDR3 region is CASSQGAGGETQYL. CDR3 DNA sequence: TGCGCCAGCAGCCAAGGGGCGGGAGGAGAGACCCAGTACCTC.

The chain is built from TRBV12-3 or TRBV12-4 and TRBJ1-2; D ambiguous. V was clipped by 4 bases and J by 5 bases, with 14 bases between them. The CDR3 is made up of 14 amino acids. The CDR3 loop reads CASSSLGVFYGYTF. In nucleotides, the CDR3 is TGTGCCAGCAGTTCTCTCGGGGTGTTTTATGGCTACACCTTC.

This clonotype was seen only a few times. The V and J genes are TRBV20-1 and TRBJ2-1, with D uncertain. Trimming stripped 4 bases from V and 1 base from J, with 11 bases between. Germline V gene data show CDR1 as DFQATT and CDR2 as SNEGSKA (reference sequence). CDR3 length: 14 amino acids. The chain's CDR3 is CSATETGSYNEQFF. CDR3 DNA sequence: TGCAGTGCTACAGAAACTGGGTCCTACAATGAGCAGTTCTTC.

The chain couples TRBV4-2 to TRBJ2-5; TRBD2 matches at 10 bases. J lost 1 base, V lost 1 base, and 6 bases had no gene match. Germline CDR1 LGHNA, CDR2 YNFKEQ. The CDR3 is 17 residues long. This CDR3 reads CASSQGLAGALQETQYF. The CDR3 bases are TGTGCCAGCAGCCAAGGCCTAGCGGGAGCCCTCCAAGAGACCCAGTACTTC.

This clonotype was seen a few times. The J gene is TRBJ1-5, the V gene TRBV6-5; a possible D gene is TRBD1 (6 bases). Germline V CDR1 and CDR2: MNHEY, SVGAGI. Trimming shortened V by 2 bases and J by 3 bases, and 11 bases separated the two germline ends. CDR3 length: 15 residues. The CDR3 DNA sequence: TGTGCCAGCAGTTACACAGGGAGTCTCAATCAGCCCCAGCATTTT. It translates to CASSYTGSLNQPQHF.